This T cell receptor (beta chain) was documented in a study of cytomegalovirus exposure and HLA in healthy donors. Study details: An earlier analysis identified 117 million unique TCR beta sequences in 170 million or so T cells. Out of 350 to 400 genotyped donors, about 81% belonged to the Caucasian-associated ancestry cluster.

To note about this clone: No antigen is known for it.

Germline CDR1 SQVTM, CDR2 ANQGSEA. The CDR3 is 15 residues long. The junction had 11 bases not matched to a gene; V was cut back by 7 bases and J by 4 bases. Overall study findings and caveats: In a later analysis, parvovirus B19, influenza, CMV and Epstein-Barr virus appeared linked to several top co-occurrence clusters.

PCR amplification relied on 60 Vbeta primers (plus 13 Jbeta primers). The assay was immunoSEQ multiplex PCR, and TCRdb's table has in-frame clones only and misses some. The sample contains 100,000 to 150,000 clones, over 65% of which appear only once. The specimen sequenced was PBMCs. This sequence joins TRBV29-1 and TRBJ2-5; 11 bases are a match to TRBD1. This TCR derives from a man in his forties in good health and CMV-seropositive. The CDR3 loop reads CSGAGTGGGRETQYF. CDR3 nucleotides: TGCAGCGGTGCCGGGACAGGGGGAGGAAGAGAGACCCAGTACTTC.